This passage covers 16 T cell receptor beta chains from one sample sequenced in a study of read filtering for tumor transcriptome and immune sequencing. Molecular barcoded adaptors covering alpha/delta and beta/gamma chains were used on about 390 ng RNA. MiXCR, applied by TCRdb to the reads, yields one record per CDR3 protein. The data show more than 35,000 distinct CDR3 sequences, around 15% seen once. Sequenced material: a population of CD138-negative cells sorted from bone marrow. The receptors were gathered from a donor aged 40 or older with multiple myeloma.

This clonotype was found many times. V is TRBV30 and J is TRBJ2-7; weak D call: TRBD2 (5 bases). This CDR3 comprises 13 residues. From germline, CDR1 is GTSNPN and CDR2 SVGIG (reference sequence). The V gene lost 0 bases and the J gene lost 7 bases, with 13 bases spanning the gap. The CDR3 loop reads CAWSVGSSTEQYF. CDR3 nucleotide sequence: TGTGCCTGGAGTGTAGGGAGCTCGACGGAGCAGTACTTC.

This clonotype was recorded many times. The CDR3 nucleotides are TGTGCCAGCAGCCCCGGACAGGGCGGGGAGCAGTACTTC. Its translation: CASSPGQGGEQYF. The chain employs TRBV7-3 and TRBJ2-7; 8 bases fit TRBD1. V lost 5 bases and J lost 7; bases outside the gene matches: 7. Germline lookup yields CDR1 SGHTA and CDR2 FQGTGA. CDR3 length: 13 residues.

In its sample, this clonotype was seen many times. The DNA for the CDR3 is TGTGCCAGCACTCCGGACCCATCCTACGAGCAGTACTTC. Its translation is CASTPDPSYEQYF. The V gene is TRBV12-3 or TRBV12-4, the J gene TRBJ2-7, with unresolved D. The length of the CDR3 is 13 residues. The V and J ends lost 7 bases and 1 base respectively, with 11 bases between them.

This clonotype was found many times. V and J are TRBV9 and TRBJ2-3; possibly TRBD2 for D (6 bases). The CDR3 is 15 amino acids. Germline V gene data show CDR1 as SGDLS and CDR2 as YYNGEE. The V and J ends lost 4 bases and 2 bases respectively, with 14 bases between them. The CDR3 nucleotides read TGTGCCAGCAGCCCGGAGGGGTTGAACACAGATACGCAGTATTTT. Translated: CASSPEGLNTDTQYF.

This clonotype was found many times. This CDR3 is CASSLLGPFGDTEAFF. CDR3 coding DNA: TGTGCCAGCAGTTTATTAGGTCCCTTTGGCGACACTGAAGCTTTCTTT. The chain links TRBV28 to TRBJ1-1, with D unresolved. V was trimmed by 1 base and J by 3 bases, leaving 15 bases between them. The CDR3 runs to 16 residues. Germline V gene lookup returns CDR1 MDHEN and CDR2 SYDVKM.

This clonotype was seen ten or more times. The chain combines TRBV20-1 with TRBJ1-5; tentatively, D is TRBD1 (6 bases). From germline, CDR1 is DFQATT and CDR2 SNEGSKA (reference sequence). Trimming took 3 bases from V and 6 from J, leaving 18 bases between them. The CDR3 runs to 15 residues. Here the CDR3 DNA reads TGCAGTGCTAGTCAGGCAGGGGACCTCGGTCAGCCCCAGCATTTT. The encoded protein is CSASQAGDLGQPQHF.

In this sample, this clonotype turned up many times. This chain joins TRBV19 and TRBJ2-2; TRBD1 agrees at 8 bases. CDR3 length: 16 amino acids. Germline V CDR1 and CDR2: LNHDA, SQIVND (reference sequence). Trimming removed 5 bases from V and 4 bases from J; junction bases left unmatched: 9. CDR3 region: CASSLGTGAVTGELFF. The CDR3 DNA is TGTGCCAGTAGTCTCGGGACAGGAGCGGTCACCGGGGAGCTGTTTTTT.

This clonotype was seen many times. This sequence joins TRBV12-3 or TRBV12-4 and TRBJ2-1; D perhaps matches TRBD2 (6 bases). This CDR3 has 13 residues. The V end lost 3 bases, the J end lost 9 bases, and 12 bases lay between the germline ends. CDR3 DNA sequence: TGTGCCAGCAGTTTCGCGGGGCGGGGTGAGCAGTTCTTC. Encoded protein: CASSFAGRGEQFF.

There are many counts of this clonotype. The CDR3 loop is CASSRDRGIAFF. The CDR3 nucleotides are TGTGCCAGCAGCCGGGACAGGGGGATAGCTTTCTTT. The V and J genes are TRBV3-1 and TRBJ1-1, with 11 bases identical to TRBD1. The CDR3 extends over 12 amino acids. V shed 4 bases, J shed 10 bases, and the junction held 2 bases outside the gene matches. The germline V gene encodes CDR1 LGHDT and CDR2 YNNKEL (reference sequence).

This clonotype came up a few times. The junction shows a germline mismatch at one end, possibly a read error. The gene calls are TRBV5-1 and TRBJ1-2, with D tentatively TRBD1 (6 bases). Germline V gene data show CDR1 as SGHRS and CDR2 as YFSETQ. CDR3 size: 14 residues. The CDR3 protein is CASSLGQPNYGYTF. The DNA for the CDR3 is TGTGCCAGCAGCTTAGGACAGCCGAACTATGGCTACACCTTC.

By sample share, this clonotype is medium-sized. The genes are TRBV18 and TRBJ1-1, with 10 positions matching TRBD1. The CDR3 covers 14 residues. Per germline, CDR1 KGHSH and CDR2 LQKENI. After removal of 3 bases from V and 4 bases from J, the junction contained 2 bases not matched to a gene. The CDR3 sequence is CASSPGQGGTEAFF. For the CDR3, the DNA is TGTGCCAGCTCACCTGGACAGGGGGGCACTGAAGCTTTCTTT. The full variable domain, rest sourced from reference TRBV18 and TRBJ1-1, is NAGVMQNPRHLVRRRGQEARLRCSPMKGHSHVYWYRQLPEEGLKFMVYLQKENIIDESGMPKERFSAEFPKEGPSILRIQQVVRGDSAAYFCASSPGQGGTEAFFGQGTRLTVV.

This clonotype was observed many times. A much larger clonotype is one base distant, so this may be a read error. This sequence joins TRBV7-2 and TRBJ2-1, with unresolved D. The CDR3 consists of 15 residues. Germline V gene lookup returns CDR1 SGHTA and CDR2 FQGNSA. The CDR3 loop is CAGSISPGLHDEQFF. CDR3 nucleotides: TGTGCCGGCAGCATCAGTCCCGGGCTACACGATGAGCAGTTCTTC.

This clonotype was recorded many times. The chain has TRBV5-1 and TRBJ2-2; D is uncertain. From germline, CDR1 is SGHRS and CDR2 YFSETQ. This CDR3 is 15 amino acids long. Trimming removed 0 bases at V and 0 bases at J, with 6 bases between. This CDR3 is CASSLDTPNTGELFF. The CDR3 DNA reads TGCGCCAGCAGCTTGGACACCCCGAACACCGGGGAGCTGTTTTTT.

This clonotype was seen a handful of times. The rearrangement uses TRBV29-1 and TRBJ2-1, with 9 bases matching TRBD2. The length of the CDR3 is 15 residues. V lost 4 bases to trimming and J lost 3 bases; unmatched junction nucleotides: 7. The V gene's germline CDR1 is SQVTM and CDR2 ANQGSEA. The CDR3 region is CSVGGTSLIYNEQFF. The CDR3, as DNA: TGCAGCGTTGGGGGGACTAGCCTCATCTACAATGAGCAGTTCTTC.

There are many counts of this clonotype. The chain combines TRBV29-1 with TRBJ2-1; the match to TRBD1 covers 9 bases. Germline trimming cut 7 bases from V and 4 bases from J; bases unmatched to any gene: 5. Per germline, CDR1 SQVTM and CDR2 ANQGSEA. This CDR3 is built from 13 residues. DNA of the CDR3: TGCAGCGGCTCGACAGGGGGTTACAATGAGCAGTTCTTC. Protein product: CSGSTGGYNEQFF.

This clonotype occurred many times. The V gene is TRBV29-1, the J gene TRBJ2-3; D may be TRBD2 (6 bases). Germline loops: CDR1 SQVTM, CDR2 ANQGSEA. V lost 4 bases to trimming and J lost 2 bases, with 13 bases between them. This CDR3 comprises 14 residues. The DNA of the CDR3 is TGCAGCGTTGTAGCGGCGGGGTCCACAGATACGCAGTATTTT. It codes for CSVVAAGSTDTQYF.